The source of this T cell receptor (beta chain) is a study of blood T cell repertoires in COVID-19. Sequencing was performed with immunoSEQ multiplex PCR; in TCRdb, only in-frame clones are kept and a portion is missing. This table has tens of thousands of clones, just under 90% appearing once. This clone was detected a few times. The CDR3 extends over 20 amino acids. V lost 0 bases to trimming and J lost 7 bases; unmatched junction nucleotides: 18. Germline lookup yields CDR1 LGHDT and CDR2 YNNKEL (reference sequence). The receptor's source is a human donor with active COVID-19. The donor label of this sample is uncertain. Sequenced: peripheral blood. This chain connects TRBV3-1 (or the pseudogene TRBV3-2) to TRBJ2-1, with 10 bases matching TRBD2. This CDR3 reads CASSQDWEGSGGAFWNEQFF. CDR3 DNA sequence: TGTGCCAGCAGCCAAGATTGGGAAGGAAGCGGGGGGGCTTTTTGGAATGAGCAGTTCTTC.